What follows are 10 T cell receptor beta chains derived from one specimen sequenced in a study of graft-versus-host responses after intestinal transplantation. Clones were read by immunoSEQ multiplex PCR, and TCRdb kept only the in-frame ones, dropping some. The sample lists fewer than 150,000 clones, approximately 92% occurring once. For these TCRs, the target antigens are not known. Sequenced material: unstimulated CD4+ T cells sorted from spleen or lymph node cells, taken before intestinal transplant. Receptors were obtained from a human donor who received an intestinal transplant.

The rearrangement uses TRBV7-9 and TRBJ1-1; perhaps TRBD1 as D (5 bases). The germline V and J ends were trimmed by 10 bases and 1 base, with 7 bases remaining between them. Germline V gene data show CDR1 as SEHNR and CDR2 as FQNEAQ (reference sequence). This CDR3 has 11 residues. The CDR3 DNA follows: TGTGCCAATGGGGGGAACACTGAAGCTTTCTTT. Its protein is CANGGNTEAFF.

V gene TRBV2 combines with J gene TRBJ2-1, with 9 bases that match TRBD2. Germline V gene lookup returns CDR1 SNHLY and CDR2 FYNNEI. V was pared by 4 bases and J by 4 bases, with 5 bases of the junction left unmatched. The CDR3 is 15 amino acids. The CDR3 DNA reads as TGTGCCAGCAGTGGAGTCGCGGGGGGGTACAATGAGCAGTTCTTC. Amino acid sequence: CASSGVAGGYNEQFF.

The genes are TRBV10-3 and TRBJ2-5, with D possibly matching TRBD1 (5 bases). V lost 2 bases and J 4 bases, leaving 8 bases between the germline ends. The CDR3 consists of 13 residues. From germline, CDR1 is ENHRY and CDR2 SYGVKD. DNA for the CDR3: TGTGCCATCAGTGAGGTGGGGCGAGAGACCCAGTACTTC. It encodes CAISEVGRETQYF.

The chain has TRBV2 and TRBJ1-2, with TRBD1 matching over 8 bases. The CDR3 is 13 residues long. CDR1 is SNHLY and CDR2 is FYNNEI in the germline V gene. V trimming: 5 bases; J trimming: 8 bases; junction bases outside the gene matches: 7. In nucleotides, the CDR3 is TGTGCCAGCAGTTCACAGGGGGGTAACGGCTACACCTTC. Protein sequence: CASSSQGGNGYTF. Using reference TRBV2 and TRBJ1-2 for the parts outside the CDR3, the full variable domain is EPEVTQTPSHQVTQMGQEVILRCVPISNHLYFYWYRQILGQKVEFLVSFYNNEISEKSEIFDDQFSVERPDGSNFTLKIRSTKLEDSAMYFCASSSQGGNGYTFGSGTRLTVV.

The CDR3 nucleotides read TGTGCCAGCTCACCTCCGGGACTAAGCACGAACACCGGGGAGCTGTTTTTT. Protein product: CASSPPGLSTNTGELFF. The rearrangement joins TRBV18 to TRBJ2-2; 7 bases map to TRBD2. CDR1 and CDR2 (germline): KGHSH, LQKENI. The CDR3 has 17 residues. V shed 3 bases, J shed 0 bases, and the junction held 7 bases outside the gene matches.

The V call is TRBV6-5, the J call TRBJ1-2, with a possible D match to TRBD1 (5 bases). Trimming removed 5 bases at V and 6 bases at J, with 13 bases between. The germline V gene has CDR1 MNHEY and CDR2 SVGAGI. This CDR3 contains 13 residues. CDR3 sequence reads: CASSTGRGDGYTF. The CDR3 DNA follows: TGTGCCAGCAGTACAGGTCGGGGAGATGGCTACACCTTC.

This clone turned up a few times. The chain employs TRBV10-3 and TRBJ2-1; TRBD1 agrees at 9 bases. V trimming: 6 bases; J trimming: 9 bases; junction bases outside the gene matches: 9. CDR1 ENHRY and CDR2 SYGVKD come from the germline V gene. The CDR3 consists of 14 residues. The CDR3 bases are TGTGCCATCAGAGCATCCGGGACAGGGTTTGAGCAGTTCTTC. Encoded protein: CAIRASGTGFEQFF.

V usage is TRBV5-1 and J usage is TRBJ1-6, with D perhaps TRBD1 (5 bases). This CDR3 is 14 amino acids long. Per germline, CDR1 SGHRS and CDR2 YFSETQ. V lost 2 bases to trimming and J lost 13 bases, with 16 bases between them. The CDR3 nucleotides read TGCGCCAGCAGCTTATCCGGGACCGACGCTCCCCTCCACTTT. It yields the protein CASSLSGTDAPLHF.

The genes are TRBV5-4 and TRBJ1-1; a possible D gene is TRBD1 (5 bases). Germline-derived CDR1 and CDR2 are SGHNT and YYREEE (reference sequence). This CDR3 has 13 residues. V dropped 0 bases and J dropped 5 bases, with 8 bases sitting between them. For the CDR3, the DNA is TGTGCCAGCAGCTTGGGGGGGGGTACTGAAGCTTTCTTT. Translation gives CASSLGGGTEAFF.

CDR3 nucleotide sequence: TGTGCCAGCTCACCAGCCGAGGTCGCCGGGGAGCTGTTTTTT. Translating gives CASSPAEVAGELFF. The chain recombines TRBV18 with TRBJ2-2; D remains unclear. The CDR3 sequence is 14 residues long. In germline, CDR1 is KGHSH, CDR2 LQKENI. V lost 2 bases and J lost 6, with 10 bases in between.